This T cell receptor beta chain was identified during a study of CD8 T cells in Susac syndrome. On the study more broadly: Of the sequenced Susac syndrome patients, more than five had active disease and 8 or 9 were in remission.

Patients with Susac syndrome met diagnostic criteria defined recently for definite or probable disease. Negative isolation yielded CD8+ and CD4+ T cells; FACS enriched TEMRA cells. Reverse transcription of about 0.45 to 1 ug RNA used random hexamers. MiXCR, run by TCRdb on the immunoSEQ multiplex PCR reads, gives a single entry per CDR3 protein. The repertoire consists of under 150,000 distinct CDR3 sequences, with approximately 94% occurring once and the leading ten covering less than 0.085%. The CDR3 has 13 residues. V was clipped by 4 bases and J by 10 bases, with 14 bases between them. Germline CDR1 and CDR2: SGHTA and FQGTGA.

The source material was CD4+ T cells from PBMCs. This sequence originates from a human donor with Susac syndrome. The V and J genes are TRBV7-3 and TRBJ2-1; no definite D call. CDR3 protein: CASSSTGYGEQFF. The CDR3 DNA follows: TGTGCCAGCAGCTCAACGGGCTATGGGGAGCAGTTCTTC.